These 21 T cell receptor beta chains were all obtained from the same sample, sequenced in a study of technical replicates of blood from several donors. Produced via immunoSEQ multiplex PCR; TCRdb's table is partial and in-frame only. This repertoire shows over 70,000 clones, around 96% found once; its top ten account for 0.39%. The sequenced material came from T cells isolated from PBMCs. The receptor set was obtained from a human donor in good health.

The rearrangement joins TRBV6-5 to TRBJ2-5; 8 positions match TRBD1. With V trimmed by 4 bases and J by 5 bases, 9 bases remained unmatched. This CDR3 is 15 amino acids long. Looked up from germline, CDR1 is MNHEY and CDR2 is SVGAGI. The DNA of the CDR3 is TGTGCCAGCAGTTCCATACAGGGGGAAAAGGAGACCCAGTACTTC. Protein sequence: CASSSIQGEKETQYF.

The CDR3 sequence is CASSPWTGVGETQYF. CDR3 in DNA: TGTGCCAGCAGTCCCTGGACAGGGGTGGGAGAGACCCAGTACTTC. This rearrangement joins TRBV27 to TRBJ2-5, with 9 nucleotides matching TRBD1. Germline CDR1 is MNHEY and CDR2 is SMNVEV (reference sequence). This CDR3 region has 15 residues. The junction had 8 bases not matched to a gene; V was cut back by 5 bases and J by 4 bases.

This chain uses TRBV9 with TRBJ1-3, with no clear D. This CDR3 spans 17 amino acids. Germline CDR1 reads SGDLS; CDR2 reads YYNGEE. V was cut by 0 bases and J by 0 bases, with 13 bases left in between. CDR3 bases: TGTGCCAGCAGCGTAGTGGCAACAGCCGCCTCTGGAAACACCATATATTTT. It yields the protein CASSVVATAASGNTIYF.

The V gene is TRBV11-2, the J gene TRBJ2-3; 7 bases align to TRBD1. The germline V gene encodes CDR1 SGHAT and CDR2 FQNNGV. Unmatched junction bases numbered 2, after V lost 5 bases and J lost 12 bases. This CDR3 is built from 10 residues. In DNA form, the CDR3 reads TGTGCCAGCAGCGGGACAGCCCAGTATTTT. Protein product: CASSGTAQYF.

The chain carries TRBV7-9 and TRBJ2-5; D perhaps matches TRBD2 (5 bases). This CDR3 has 14 residues. Trimming left V 0 bases short and J 5 bases short, with 10 bases between. Germline V gene data show CDR1 as SEHNR and CDR2 as FQNEAQ (reference sequence). The CDR3 DNA reads TGTGCCAGCAGCTTAGCGGGAGTTTGGGAGACCCAGTACTTC. It yields the protein CASSLAGVWETQYF.

V and J are TRBV2 and TRBJ2-2, with a tentative D call TRBD1 (5 bases). The germline CDR1 and CDR2 sequences are SNHLY and FYNNEI. The germline V and J ends were trimmed by 2 bases and 6 bases, with 16 bases remaining between them. CDR3 length: 16 residues. The CDR3 spells CASSERFSKQAGELFF. CDR3 bases: TGTGCCAGCAGTGAAAGGTTTTCGAAACAGGCCGGGGAGCTGTTTTTT. Variable domain in full (rest from reference TRBV2 and TRBJ2-2): EPEVTQTPSHQVTQMGQEVILRCVPISNHLYFYWYRQILGQKVEFLVSFYNNEISEKSEIFDDQFSVERPDGSNFTLKIRSTKLEDSAMYFCASSERFSKQAGELFFGEGSRLTVL.

Here the CDR3 DNA reads TGTGCCTGGAGGGGACTCGAGTACAATGAGCAGTTCTTC. This encodes CAWRGLEYNEQFF. The V and J genes are TRBV30 and TRBJ2-1; the D gene is possibly TRBD2 (6 bases). This CDR3 contains 13 residues. Germline CDR1 reads GTSNPN; CDR2 reads SVGIG (reference sequence). V lost 3 bases to trimming and J lost 4 bases, with 10 bases between them.

The chain has TRBV7-8 and TRBJ1-1, with D possibly being TRBD1 (6 bases). V was cut by 5 bases and J by 7 bases, with 17 bases left in between. CDR1 and CDR2 (germline): SGHVS, FQNEAQ. This CDR3 contains 14 residues. The DNA for the CDR3 is TGTGCCAGCAGCCCTGGGAGGGGGAAGATTGAAGCTTTCTTT. This translates into CASSPGRGKIEAFF.

The chain combines TRBV2 with TRBJ2-1; the D is unclear. The V end was cut by 7 bases, the J end by 9 bases, with 10 bases between. From germline, CDR1 is SNHLY and CDR2 FYNNEI. This CDR3 region has 11 residues. The CDR3, as DNA: TGTGCCAGCATCCAAGCTAGTGAGCAGTTCTTC. Its translation: CASIQASEQFF.

V usage is TRBV18 and J usage is TRBJ2-2; D gene uncertain. The CDR3 consists of 19 residues. CDR1 and CDR2 from the germline V gene are KGHSH and LQKENI. V gave up 1 base and J gave up 4 bases, with 22 bases separating them. The CDR3 here is CASSPLTLRVSSSTGELFF. The CDR3 DNA reads as TGTGCCAGCTCACCACTTACCCTTAGAGTGTCCTCATCCACCGGGGAGCTGTTTTTT.

The genes are TRBV2 and TRBJ1-3, with D possibly being TRBD1 (5 bases). The CDR3 totals 14 residues. CDR1 SNHLY and CDR2 FYNNEI come from the germline V gene. The V end was cut by 6 bases, the J end by 4 bases, with 13 bases between. CDR3 bases: TGTGCCAGCAGCGGGGACTCAATCGGAAACACCATATATTTT. This translates into CASSGDSIGNTIYF.

This clone was observed a single time. The CDR3 DNA reads as TGTGCCAGTAGTTCCTACGGACTGTTAGACACTGAAGCTTTCTTT. The encoded protein is CASSSYGLLDTEAFF. The chain employs TRBV19 and TRBJ1-1, with D uncertain. Germline V gene data show CDR1 as LNHDA and CDR2 as SQIVND (reference sequence). Trimming left V 5 bases short and J 3 bases short, with 16 bases between. This CDR3 spans 15 amino acids.

This chain links TRBV13 with TRBJ1-1; D not certain. This CDR3 contains 16 residues. Trimming stripped 0 bases from V and 1 base from J, with 12 bases between. The germline V gene encodes CDR1 PRHDT and CDR2 FYEKMQ (reference sequence). CDR3 DNA sequence: TGTGCCAGCAGCTTAGGCCGGGTAACTTGGAACACTGAAGCTTTCTTT. It specifies CASSLGRVTWNTEAFF.

V usage is TRBV4-2 and J usage is TRBJ1-3, with D perhaps TRBD1 (5 bases). The CDR3 sequence is 16 residues long. V shed 0 bases and J shed 0 bases, with 9 bases lying between them. Looked up from germline, CDR1 is LGHNA and CDR2 is YNFKEQ. For the CDR3, the DNA is TGTGCCAGCAGCCAAGAAGACAGCAACTCTGGAAACACCATATATTTT. It encodes CASSQEDSNSGNTIYF.

CDR3 sequence: CASSLQGAGGYTF. The CDR3, as DNA: TGTGCCAGCAGTTTGCAGGGGGCTGGTGGCTACACCTTC. V usage is TRBV27 and J usage is TRBJ1-2; 8 bases fit TRBD1. Losses at the gene ends were 3 bases for V and 7 bases for J; bases not matched to a gene: 4. Germline-derived CDR1 and CDR2 are MNHEY and SMNVEV (reference sequence). The CDR3 has 13 residues.

The chain employs TRBV2 and TRBJ2-1; possibly TRBD1 for D (5 bases). CDR3 size: 16 residues. V lost 4 bases to trimming and J lost 0 bases, with 13 bases between them. In germline, CDR1 is SNHLY, CDR2 FYNNEI. The CDR3 DNA reads TGTGCCAGCAGTGGATACAGGCTAAGCTCCTACAATGAGCAGTTCTTC. Its protein product is CASSGYRLSSYNEQFF.

The V call is TRBV11-2, the J call TRBJ1-1, with D perhaps TRBD1 (6 bases). Looked up from germline, CDR1 is SGHAT and CDR2 is FQNNGV. This CDR3 region has 17 residues. V dropped 1 base and J dropped 3 bases, with 18 bases sitting between them. The CDR3 sequence: CASSLVGRQGRDTEAFF. The CDR3 DNA reads TGTGCCAGCAGCTTAGTAGGGAGGCAGGGGAGGGACACTGAAGCTTTCTTT.

This rearrangement joins TRBV29-1 to TRBJ2-7; TRBD1 aligns across 7 bases. This CDR3 is 15 amino acids long. CDR1 is SQVTM and CDR2 is ANQGSEA in the germline V gene. V lost 6 bases to trimming and J lost 0 bases; unmatched junction nucleotides: 11. The CDR3 DNA is TGCAGCGTCAAAACCCGCCGGGACAGCTCCTACGAGCAGTACTTC. Translated: CSVKTRRDSSYEQYF.

This rearrangement joins TRBV5-1 to TRBJ2-7; a weak D match, TRBD1 (6 bases). This CDR3 comprises 14 residues. The germline V gene encodes CDR1 SGHRS and CDR2 YFSETQ. V was trimmed by 4 bases and J by 6 bases, leaving 17 bases between them. CDR3 nucleotide sequence: TGCGCCAGCAGCCCCGGACAGAGCCAACTCGAGCAGTACTTC. Amino acid sequence: CASSPGQSQLEQYF.

This sequence joins TRBV29-1 and TRBJ2-2; the D is unclear. Between the trimmed V and J ends, which lost 1 base and 5 bases, there was a span of 5 bases. The CDR3 has 12 residues. The V gene's germline CDR1 is SQVTM and CDR2 ANQGSEA. This CDR3 is CSVEGSTGELFF. The CDR3 DNA reads TGCAGCGTTGAAGGCAGTACCGGGGAGCTGTTTTTT.

V gene TRBV5-4 combines with J gene TRBJ1-2; D gene unclear. This CDR3 spans 13 amino acids. Germline V gene data show CDR1 as SGHNT and CDR2 as YYREEE (reference sequence). V gave up 1 base and J gave up 2 bases, with 6 bases separating them. CDR3 region: CASSLPGNYGYTF. CDR3 in DNA: TGTGCCAGCAGCTTGCCAGGAAACTATGGCTACACCTTC.